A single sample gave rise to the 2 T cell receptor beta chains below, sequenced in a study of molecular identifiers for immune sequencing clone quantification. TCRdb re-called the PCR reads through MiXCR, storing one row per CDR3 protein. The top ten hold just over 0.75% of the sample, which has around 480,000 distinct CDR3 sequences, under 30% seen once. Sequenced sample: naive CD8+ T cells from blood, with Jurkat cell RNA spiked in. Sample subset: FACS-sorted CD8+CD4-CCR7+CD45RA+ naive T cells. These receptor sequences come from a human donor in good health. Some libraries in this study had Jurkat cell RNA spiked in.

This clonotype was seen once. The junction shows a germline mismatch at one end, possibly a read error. The CDR3 region has the DNA TGCGGTGCCCCCCCCGGGTTATGGGATGGTACCGGGGAGCTGTTTTTT. It specifies CGAPPGLWDGTGELFF. The chain carries TRBV20-1 and TRBJ2-2; D gene uncertain. The germline V gene encodes CDR1 DFQATT and CDR2 SNEGSKA (reference sequence). This CDR3 contains 16 residues.

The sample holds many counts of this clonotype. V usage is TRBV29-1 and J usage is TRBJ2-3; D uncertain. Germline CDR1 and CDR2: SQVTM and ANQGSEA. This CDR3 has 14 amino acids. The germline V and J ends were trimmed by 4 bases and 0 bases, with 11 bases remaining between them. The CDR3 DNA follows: TGCAGCGTTGCATGGGCAGGAAGCACAGATACGCAGTATTTT. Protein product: CSVAWAGSTDTQYF.